This TCR beta chain was identified in a study of brain T cells in children with intractable seizures. Comment on this clone: Its antigen is as yet unknown.

Indicated time point: blood from clinic visit 5 months post-surgery; TSC patient then seizure free. The sequenced cases were selected for having the highest brain T cell transcript signatures. Study-level findings and limits: Pre-surgery blood may have been undersampled, hiding some clones. HCMV serostatus was not known, and viral specificity came from CDR3 similarity only.

Method: immunoSEQ multiplex PCR; TCRdb's copy keeps in-frame clones and lacks some. The table has 340,000 or so clones, 93% seen once. The ends were cut back, 4 bases at V and 7 bases at J, with 16 bases in the middle. CDR1 and CDR2 (germline): SGHDN, FVKESK. CDR3 size: 14 residues. The sequenced sample was peripheral blood, obtained approximately 5 months after surgery. This rearrangement joins TRBV14 to TRBJ2-5, with D maybe TRBD1 (7 bases). This TCR came from a boy younger than two with tuberous sclerosis and intractable seizures. This chain's CDR3 is CASSLGQTRGTQYF. Written as DNA, the CDR3 is TGTGCCAGCAGCCTGGGACAGACTAGGGGGACCCAGTACTTC.